The TCR beta chain described here comes from a study of T cell responses to AZD1222 COVID-19 vaccine. Here immunoSEQ multiplex PCR was the method, and the copy in TCRdb shows in-frame clones only, minus some. The sample lists 95,000 to 110,000 clones, around 91% occurring once. From germline, CDR1 is KGHSH and CDR2 LQKENI. This CDR3 is built from 13 residues. The germline V and J ends were trimmed by 6 bases and 5 bases, with 13 bases remaining between them. Findings and caveats of the study: In the spike-specific TCR repertoire, nearly half reportedly target unmutated variant regions.

Concerning this clone: Its antigen is as yet unknown.

This chain links TRBV18 with TRBJ2-5; unclear D gene. The sample here was peripheral blood, taken on day 0 of AZD1222 vaccination. This receptor was obtained from an adult in good health. The CDR3 loop is CASSPSVGETQYF. Here the CDR3 DNA reads TGTGCCAGCTCCCCCTCGGTTGGGGAGACCCAGTACTTC.